The 25 T cell receptor beta chains given below trace back to one sample, sequenced in a study of CD8 T cells in Susac syndrome. Random hexamers were used to reverse transcribe roughly 0.5 to 1 ug of RNA. A single record per CDR3 protein comes from TCRdb applying MiXCR to the immunoSEQ multiplex PCR reads. The sample lists around 100,000 distinct CDR3 sequences, about 95% seen once, with 0.25% to 0.35% in the top ten. Sequenced input: CD8+ T cells from PBMCs. Receptor source: a human donor with Susac syndrome.

This chain uses TRBV5-4 with TRBJ2-5, with D perhaps TRBD1 (6 bases). Trimming shortened V by 3 bases and J by 3 bases, and 9 bases separated the two germline ends. Looked up from germline, CDR1 is SGHNT and CDR2 is YYREEE (reference sequence). The CDR3 spans 13 residues. The CDR3 reads CASSSNREETQYF. CDR3 bases: TGTGCCAGCAGCTCCAACAGGGAAGAGACCCAGTACTTC. Drawing the rest from reference TRBV5-4 and TRBJ2-5, the complete variable domain is ETGVTQSPTHLIKTRGQQVTLRCSSQSGHNTVSWYQQALGQGPQFIFQYYREEENGRGNFPPRFSGLQFPNYSSELNVNALELDDSALYLCASSSNREETQYFGPGTRLLVL.

This chain uses TRBV20-1 with TRBJ2-7; D is possibly TRBD2 (5 bases). CDR3 length: 13 residues. The V gene's germline CDR1 is DFQATT and CDR2 SNEGSKA (reference sequence). With 0 bases removed from V and 3 bases from J, the gap between germline ends came to 9 bases. The CDR3 coding sequence is TGCAGTGCTAGAGATGCCGGGGACTACGAGCAGTACTTC. Translation gives CSARDAGDYEQYF.

This clonotype occurred a few times. The DNA of the CDR3 is TGTGCCAGCAGTGAGTCTTGGGATAGCAATCAGCCCCAGCATTTT. This codes for CASSESWDSNQPQHF. The rearrangement links TRBV6-1 to TRBJ1-5, with D unresolved. Trimming cost V 3 bases and J 0 bases, with 9 bases left between them. CDR3 length: 15 residues. Germline loops: CDR1 MNHNS, CDR2 SASEGT.

The chain uses TRBV16 and TRBJ2-5, with a tentative D call TRBD1 (5 bases). CDR1 is KGHSY, CDR2 FQNENV, per germline. The CDR3 has 13 residues. Trimming took off 3 bases at V and 5 bases at J, with 10 bases between the two ends. The CDR3 loop reads CASSQSRAETQYF. CDR3 DNA sequence: TGTGCCAGCAGCCAGTCCAGGGCGGAGACCCAGTACTTC.

The chain combines TRBV9 with TRBJ2-7, with 9 bases matching TRBD2. With V trimmed by 7 bases and J by 2 bases, 7 bases remained unmatched. Germline values: CDR1 SGDLS, CDR2 YYNGEE. The CDR3 runs 14 residues. The CDR3 protein is CASSGGTSPYEQYF. The CDR3, as DNA: TGTGCCAGCTCCGGGGGGACTAGCCCCTACGAGCAGTACTTC.

The chain couples TRBV29-1 to TRBJ2-2; D call uncertain. The CDR3 is 11 amino acids. Germline V gene lookup returns CDR1 SQVTM and CDR2 ANQGSEA. V shed 7 bases and J shed 5 bases, with 8 bases lying between them. For the CDR3, the DNA is TGCAGCGCTTCGGGTACCGGGGAGCTGTTTTTT. Protein: CSASGTGELFF.

The chain joins TRBV7-3 to TRBJ2-1; 9 bases agree with TRBD1. This CDR3 is 16 amino acids long. Trimming took 3 bases from V and 5 from J; bases not matched to a gene: 8. The germline V gene has CDR1 SGHTA and CDR2 FQGTGA. The CDR3 protein is CASSFATGGIDNEQFF. The CDR3 nucleotides are TGTGCCAGCAGCTTTGCCACAGGGGGCATTGACAATGAGCAGTTCTTC.

The chain joins TRBV3-1 to TRBJ2-2; 11 bases are a match to TRBD2. The length of the CDR3 is 18 residues. V lost 1 base, J lost 4 bases, and 8 bases stayed unmatched. CDR1 and CDR2 (germline): LGHDT, YNNKEL (reference sequence). The CDR3 protein is CASSQVSLAGGPTGELFF. In DNA, the CDR3 is TGTGCCAGCAGCCAAGTTTCCCTAGCGGGAGGACCCACCGGGGAGCTGTTTTTT.

In nucleotides, the CDR3 is TGTGCCAGCAGCCCACAGGGTGGGCAGCCCCAGCATTTT. Its translation: CASSPQGGQPQHF. This chain connects TRBV3-1 to TRBJ1-5; tentative D call: TRBD1 (6 bases). Germline V CDR1 and CDR2: LGHDT, YNNKEL (reference sequence). The CDR3 is 13 residues long. V gave up 4 bases and J gave up 7 bases, with 11 bases separating them.

The CDR3 protein is CSVMQGTSGVGDTQYF. The CDR3 DNA follows: TGCAGCGTCATGCAGGGGACTAGCGGGGTAGGAGATACGCAGTATTTT. The chain has TRBV29-1 and TRBJ2-3; 13 positions match TRBD2. CDR1 SQVTM and CDR2 ANQGSEA come from the germline V gene. V was pared by 6 bases and J by 5 bases, with 11 bases of the junction left unmatched. The CDR3 covers 16 residues.

This chain connects TRBV6-4 to TRBJ1-5; 7 bases align to TRBD1. From germline, CDR1 is MRHNA and CDR2 SNTAGT. The CDR3 extends over 13 amino acids. V lost 4 bases, J lost 5 bases, and 2 bases stayed unmatched. CDR3 DNA sequence: TGTGCCAGCAGTGTCGACAGGGATCAGCCCCAGCATTTT. This codes for CASSVDRDQPQHF.

The chain uses TRBV5-6 and TRBJ2-1, with D perhaps matching TRBD2 (7 bases). This CDR3 is 14 amino acids long. Germline lookup yields CDR1 SGHDT and CDR2 YYEEEE. Deletions cut 3 bases from V and 6 bases from J, with 13 bases between. The CDR3 protein is CASSWGLAVNEQFF. CDR3 DNA sequence: TGTGCCAGCAGCTGGGGGCTAGCGGTCAATGAGCAGTTCTTC.

The chain is built from TRBV3-1 and TRBJ1-6; D uncertain. The germline V gene has CDR1 LGHDT and CDR2 YNNKEL (reference sequence). Trimming left V 2 bases short and J 7 bases short, with 9 bases between. The CDR3 is made up of 14 amino acids. In nucleotides, the CDR3 is TGTGCCAGCAGCCAAATTGGGGAGAATTCACCCCTCCACTTT. Encoded protein: CASSQIGENSPLHF.

This clonotype was counted a few times. The V gene is TRBV27, the J gene TRBJ1-2; TRBD1 is a possible D gene (6 bases). This CDR3 is 12 amino acids long. The V end lost 2 bases, the J end lost 7 bases, and 8 bases lay between the germline ends. CDR1 and CDR2 from the germline V gene are MNHEY and SMNVEV (reference sequence). CDR3 in DNA: TGTGCCAGCAGTTTAAGGGGGGCTGGCTACACCTTC. The encoded protein is CASSLRGAGYTF.

This chain connects TRBV11-2 to TRBJ1-4; D unresolved. This CDR3 spans 15 amino acids. Germline assignment: CDR1 SGHAT and CDR2 FQNNGV. V lost 0 bases and J lost 7, with 12 bases in between. The CDR3 spells CASSLEMAEVEKLFF. CDR3 nucleotides: TGTGCCAGCAGCTTAGAGATGGCAGAAGTTGAAAAACTGTTTTTT.

The chain combines TRBV5-8 with TRBJ2-1; no definite D call. Germline CDR1 SGHTS, CDR2 YDEGEE. V was cut by 0 bases and J by 0 bases, with 10 bases left in between. This CDR3 has 16 amino acids. The CDR3 region has the DNA TGTGCCAGCAGCTTGGGAAGTTGGGCCTCCTACAATGAGCAGTTCTTC. The encoded protein is CASSLGSWASYNEQFF. Full variable domain (missing parts from reference TRBV5-8 and TRBJ2-1): EAGVTQSPTHLIKTRGQQATLRCSPISGHTSVYWYQQALGLGLQFLLWYDEGEERNRGNFPPRFSGRQFPNYSSELNVNALELEDSALYLCASSLGSWASYNEQFFGPGTRLTVL.

The chain joins TRBV15 to TRBJ1-2; weak D call: TRBD1 (5 bases). Trimming took 1 base from V and 9 from J, leaving 9 bases between them. The germline V gene encodes CDR1 LNHNV and CDR2 YYDKDF (reference sequence). The CDR3 length is 12 residues. CDR3 in amino acids: CATSRVMGRYTF. CDR3 bases: TGTGCCACCAGCAGAGTCATGGGGCGCTACACCTTC.

The chain employs TRBV6-5 and TRBJ2-2, with TRBD2 matching over 9 bases. V trimming: 4 bases; J trimming: 7 bases; junction bases outside the gene matches: 7. This CDR3 has 15 residues. In germline, CDR1 is MNHEY, CDR2 SVGAGI. The DNA of the CDR3 is TGTGCCAGCAGTTCATCCGGGACTAGCAACGGGGAGCTGTTTTTT. It encodes CASSSSGTSNGELFF.

The V call is TRBV11-2, the J call TRBJ2-3; the D gene is possibly TRBD2 (6 bases). Trimming stripped 1 base from V and 5 bases from J, with 13 bases between. Germline CDR1 is SGHAT and CDR2 is FQNNGV. The CDR3 contains 15 residues. The CDR3, as DNA: TGTGCCAGCAGCTTAGGTCACGGGGGTGGAGATACGCAGTATTTT. It codes for CASSLGHGGGDTQYF.

This rearrangement joins TRBV28 to TRBJ2-5; unclear D gene. CDR1 and CDR2 from the germline V gene are MDHEN and SYDVKM. The CDR3 has 13 amino acids. V was cut by 8 bases and J by 0 bases, with 10 bases left in between. This CDR3 reads CASGGPYQETQYF. CDR3 in DNA: TGTGCCAGCGGTGGGCCGTACCAAGAGACCCAGTACTTC.

This chain links TRBV3-1 with TRBJ1-4; 8 nucleotides match TRBD1. V trimming: 4 bases; J trimming: 10 bases; junction bases outside the gene matches: 11. Germline CDR1 LGHDT, CDR2 YNNKEL (reference sequence). This CDR3 contains 15 residues. The CDR3 DNA reads as TGTGCCAGCAGCCCACGACAGGGGCAAAACCTAAAACTGTTTTTT. Translating gives CASSPRQGQNLKLFF.

The chain has TRBV7-9 and TRBJ2-1, with 9 bases that match TRBD1. The length of the CDR3 is 12 residues. Germline loops: CDR1 SEHNR, CDR2 FQNEAQ (reference sequence). Trimming removed 1 base from V and 16 bases from J; junction bases left unmatched: 5. In DNA, the CDR3 is TGTGCCAGCAGCTTAGGGGACAGGGACGGTTTCTTC. Translation gives CASSLGDRDGFF.

The gene calls are TRBV18 and TRBJ1-4; 9 nucleotides line up with TRBD1. Germline V gives CDR1 KGHSH, CDR2 LQKENI. The length of the CDR3 is 18 residues. V trimming: 3 bases; J trimming: 0 bases; junction bases outside the gene matches: 8. The CDR3 region has the DNA TGTGCCAGCTCACCGGGACAGGGCGAAGTTGCAACTAATGAAAAACTGTTTTTT. It is translated as CASSPGQGEVATNEKLFF.

This clonotype was found a few times. CDR3 coding DNA: TGTGCCAGCAGCTCTAGCGTTGAGCAGTTCTTC. This translates into CASSSSVEQFF. The chain joins TRBV7-6 to TRBJ2-1; a possible D gene is TRBD2 (6 bases). This CDR3 is built from 11 residues. Germline loops: CDR1 SGHVS, CDR2 FNYEAQ. V was pared by 4 bases and J by 9 bases, with 7 bases between.

The chain employs TRBV23-1 and TRBJ2-5, with 8 bases identical to TRBD2. TRBV23-1 is known as an ORF, though its function is uncertain. J gave up 7 bases and V 6 bases, and 10 bases lay outside the gene matches. The CDR3 is made up of 14 amino acids. CDR3 protein: CASRSPGGGGTQYF. As DNA, the CDR3 is TGCGCCAGCAGATCGCCGGGAGGGGGAGGGACCCAGTACTTC.